These 10 T cell receptor beta chains share one sample of origin, sequenced in a study of T cells after yellow fever vaccination. TCRdb ran MiXCR on the 5' RACE reads and lists one entry per CDR3 protein. Counted here are about 140,000 distinct CDR3 sequences, 5% to 8% occurring once; the ten biggest clones make up under 0.7%. Specimen: CD4+ T cells sorted from PBMCs, collected 10 days after the yellow fever booster vaccination. These receptors were obtained from a young man who received the YFV17D yellow fever vaccine.

The J gene is TRBJ2-3, the V gene TRBV7-8; D unclear. From germline, CDR1 is SGHVS and CDR2 FQNEAQ. V was clipped by 4 bases and J by 2 bases, with 19 bases between them. The CDR3 has 17 residues. CDR3: CASSSDESRLPTDTQYF. CDR3 in DNA: TGTGCCAGCAGCTCAGACGAATCTAGGCTCCCCACAGATACGCAGTATTTT.

This clonotype was detected ten times or more. The chain has TRBV7-9 and TRBJ2-1; D gene unclear. Trimming stripped 2 bases from V and 6 bases from J, with 14 bases between. Germline CDR1 SEHNR, CDR2 FQNEAQ (reference sequence). The CDR3 extends over 15 amino acids. CDR3 in amino acids: CASSLSGRGFNEQFF. The CDR3 DNA reads as TGTGCCAGCAGCTTATCCGGTCGCGGCTTCAATGAGCAGTTCTTC.

This clonotype was counted at least ten times. The chain has TRBV2 and TRBJ2-3, with 7 bases that match TRBD1. Losses at the gene ends were 8 bases for V and 2 bases for J; bases not matched to a gene: 7. The length of the CDR3 is 14 residues. Per the germline V gene, CDR1 is SNHLY and CDR2 is FYNNEI. In DNA form, the CDR3 reads TGTGCCAGCTCCAGGGGGATTTCCACAGATACGCAGTATTTT. Amino acids: CASSRGISTDTQYF.

This clonotype has at least ten counts. The J gene is TRBJ2-3, the V gene TRBV3-1; TRBD2 matches 13 bases. Germline CDR1 is LGHDT and CDR2 is YNNKEL (reference sequence). The CDR3 sequence is 17 residues long. The ends lost 3 bases at V and 4 bases at J; junction bases unmatched: 7. The CDR3 reads CASSQGLAGRKADTQYF. As DNA, the CDR3 is TGTGCCAGCAGCCAGGGACTAGCGGGACGAAAGGCAGATACGCAGTATTTT.

This clonotype was observed at least ten times. The chain combines TRBV5-4 with TRBJ2-1, with D possibly matching TRBD2 (6 bases). This CDR3 region has 14 residues. The V and J ends lost 4 bases and 0 bases respectively, with 8 bases between them. From germline, CDR1 is SGHNT and CDR2 YYREEE (reference sequence). The CDR3 spells CASSRESSYNEQFF. The CDR3 DNA reads as TGTGCCAGCAGCCGGGAGAGCTCCTACAATGAGCAGTTCTTC.

This clonotype has at least ten counts. The chain employs TRBV5-1 and TRBJ2-1, with 9 bases lining up with TRBD1. The CDR3 has 13 residues. V trimming: 5 bases; J trimming: 7 bases; junction bases outside the gene matches: 4. Germline CDR1 and CDR2: SGHRS and YFSETQ. This CDR3 is CASSAGTGNEQFF. The DNA of the CDR3 is TGCGCCAGCAGTGCCGGGACAGGGAATGAGCAGTTCTTC.

This clonotype came up many times. The V gene is TRBV20-1, the J gene TRBJ2-2; D perhaps matches TRBD1 (5 bases). Trimming left V 8 bases short and J 6 bases short, with 13 bases between. CDR1 is DFQATT, CDR2 SNEGSKA, per germline (reference sequence). This CDR3 has 12 residues. In DNA, the CDR3 is TGCAGTATCCGTCAGGGTCCCGGGGAGCTGTTTTTT. Protein sequence: CSIRQGPGELFF.

This clonotype was counted many times. The chain combines TRBV7-2 with TRBJ1-1, with 7 bases identical to TRBD1. The CDR3 is 16 residues long. The V segment lost 1 base and the J segment 0 bases; nucleotides outside the gene matches: 5. The V gene's germline CDR1 is SGHTA and CDR2 FQGNSA. The CDR3 reads CASSLGGTEVNTEAFF. CDR3 nucleotide sequence: TGTGCCAGCAGCTTAGGAGGGACAGAAGTGAACACTGAAGCTTTCTTT. The full variable domain, with the rest looked up from reference TRBV7-2 and TRBJ1-1, is GAGVSQSPSNKVTEKGKDVELRCDPISGHTALYWYRQSLGQGLEFLIYFQGNSAPDKSGLPSDRFSAERTGGSVSTLTIQRTQQEDSAVYLCASSLGGTEVNTEAFFGQGTRLTVV.

This clonotype came up many times. The chain uses TRBV7-9 and TRBJ2-5; weak D call: TRBD1 (5 bases). The CDR3 runs 14 residues. CDR1 and CDR2 from the germline V gene are SEHNR and FQNEAQ (reference sequence). V lost 3 bases and J 5 bases, leaving 13 bases between the germline ends. The CDR3 DNA is TGTGCCAGCAGCTTTCTAGGGGTAGCTGAGACCCAGTACTTC. Amino acid sequence: CASSFLGVAETQYF.

This clonotype was picked up many times. This chain links TRBV20-1 with TRBJ2-7; 13 bases are shared with TRBD2. The trim removed 1 base at V and 1 base at J, leaving 4 bases unmatched. Germline CDR1 is DFQATT and CDR2 is SNEGSKA (reference sequence). The CDR3 has 16 amino acids. The CDR3 loop reads CSARGGLAGYSYEQYF. The CDR3 bases are TGCAGTGCTAGAGGGGGACTAGCGGGATATTCCTACGAGCAGTACTTC.